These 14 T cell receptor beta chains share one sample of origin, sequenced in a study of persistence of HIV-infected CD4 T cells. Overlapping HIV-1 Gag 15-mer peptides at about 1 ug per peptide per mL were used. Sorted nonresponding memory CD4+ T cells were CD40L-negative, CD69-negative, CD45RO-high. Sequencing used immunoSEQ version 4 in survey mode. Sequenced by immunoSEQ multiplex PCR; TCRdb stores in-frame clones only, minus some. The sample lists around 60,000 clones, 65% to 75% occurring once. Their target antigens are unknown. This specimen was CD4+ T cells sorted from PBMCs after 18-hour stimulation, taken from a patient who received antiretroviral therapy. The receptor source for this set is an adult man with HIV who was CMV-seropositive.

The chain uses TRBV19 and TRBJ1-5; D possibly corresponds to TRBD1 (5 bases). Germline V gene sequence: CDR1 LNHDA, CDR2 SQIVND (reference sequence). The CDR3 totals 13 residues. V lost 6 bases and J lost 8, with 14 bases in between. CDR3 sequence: CASRLGGMEPQHF. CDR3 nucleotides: TGTGCCAGTAGACTGGGGGGGATGGAGCCCCAGCATTTT.

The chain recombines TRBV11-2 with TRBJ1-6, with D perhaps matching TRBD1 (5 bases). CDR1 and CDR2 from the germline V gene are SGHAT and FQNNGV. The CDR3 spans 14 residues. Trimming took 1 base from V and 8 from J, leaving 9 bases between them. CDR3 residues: CASSLGGGYSPLHF. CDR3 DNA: TGTGCCAGCAGCTTAGGGGGGGGATATTCACCCCTCCACTTT.

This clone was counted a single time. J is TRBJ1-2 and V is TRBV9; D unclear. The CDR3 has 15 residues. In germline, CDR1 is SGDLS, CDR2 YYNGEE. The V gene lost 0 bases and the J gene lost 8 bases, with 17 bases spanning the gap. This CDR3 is CASSVDGSSPGGYTF. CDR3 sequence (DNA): TGTGCCAGCAGCGTAGATGGCAGCTCCCCCGGGGGCTACACCTTC.

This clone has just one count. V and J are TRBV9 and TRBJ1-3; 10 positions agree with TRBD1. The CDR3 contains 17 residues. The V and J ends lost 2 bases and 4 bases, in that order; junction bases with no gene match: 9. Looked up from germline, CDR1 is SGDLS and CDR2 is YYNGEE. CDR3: CASSVGDRGRQGNTIYF. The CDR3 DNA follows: TGTGCCAGCAGCGTGGGGGACAGGGGAAGGCAAGGAAACACCATATATTTT.

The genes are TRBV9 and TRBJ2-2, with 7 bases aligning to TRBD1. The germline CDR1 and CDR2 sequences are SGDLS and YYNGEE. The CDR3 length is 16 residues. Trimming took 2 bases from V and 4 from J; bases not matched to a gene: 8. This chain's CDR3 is CASSVETGSFTGELFF. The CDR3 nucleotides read TGTGCCAGCAGCGTGGAGACAGGGAGTTTCACCGGGGAGCTGTTTTTT.

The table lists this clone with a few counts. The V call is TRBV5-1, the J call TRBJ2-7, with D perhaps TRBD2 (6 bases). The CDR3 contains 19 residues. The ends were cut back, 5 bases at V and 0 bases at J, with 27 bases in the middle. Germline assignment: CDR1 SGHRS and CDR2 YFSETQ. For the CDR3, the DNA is TGCGCCAGCAGTTTGACCGGGACTCCTGCACTCCTTAGCTCCTACGAGCAGTACTTC. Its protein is CASSLTGTPALLSSYEQYF.

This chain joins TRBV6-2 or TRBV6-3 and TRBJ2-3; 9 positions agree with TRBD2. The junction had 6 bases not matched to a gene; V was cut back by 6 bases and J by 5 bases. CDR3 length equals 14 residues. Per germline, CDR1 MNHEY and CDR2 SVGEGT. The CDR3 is CASSFLRGGDTQYF. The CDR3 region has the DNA TGTGCCAGCAGCTTCTTGCGGGGGGGAGATACGCAGTATTTT.

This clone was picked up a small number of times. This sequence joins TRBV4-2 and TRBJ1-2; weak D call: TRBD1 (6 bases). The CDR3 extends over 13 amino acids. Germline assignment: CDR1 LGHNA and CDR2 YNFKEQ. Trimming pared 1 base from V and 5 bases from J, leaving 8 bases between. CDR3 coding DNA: TGTGCCAGCAGCCAAGGCCAGGGGTATGGCTACACCTTC. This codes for CASSQGQGYGYTF.

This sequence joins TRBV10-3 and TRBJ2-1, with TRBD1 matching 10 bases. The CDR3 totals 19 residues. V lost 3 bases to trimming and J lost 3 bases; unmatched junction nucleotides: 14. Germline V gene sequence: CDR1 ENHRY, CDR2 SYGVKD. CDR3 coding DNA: TGTGCCATCAGTGACGAGGGACAGGGGTTTTTCCGGAGCTACAATGAGCAGTTCTTC. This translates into CAISDEGQGFFRSYNEQFF.

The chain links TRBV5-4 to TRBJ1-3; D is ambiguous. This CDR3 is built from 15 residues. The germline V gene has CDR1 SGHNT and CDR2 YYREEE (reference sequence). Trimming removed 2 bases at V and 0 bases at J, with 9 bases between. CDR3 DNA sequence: TGTGCCAGCAGCTTTATGGGGTCCTCTGGAAACACCATATATTTT. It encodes CASSFMGSSGNTIYF.

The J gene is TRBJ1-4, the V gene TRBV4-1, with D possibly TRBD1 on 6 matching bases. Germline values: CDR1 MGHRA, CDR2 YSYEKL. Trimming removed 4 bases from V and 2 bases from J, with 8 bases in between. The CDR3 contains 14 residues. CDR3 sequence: CASSLGQTNEKLFF. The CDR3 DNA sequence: TGCGCCAGCAGCCTCGGACAGACTAATGAAAAACTGTTTTTT.

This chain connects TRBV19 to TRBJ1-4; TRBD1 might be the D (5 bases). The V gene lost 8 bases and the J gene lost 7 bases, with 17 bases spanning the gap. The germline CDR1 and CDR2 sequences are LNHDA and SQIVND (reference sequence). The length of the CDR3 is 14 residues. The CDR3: CASQARGRSEKLFF. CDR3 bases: TGTGCCAGTCAGGCGAGGGGTCGGAGTGAAAAACTGTTTTTT.

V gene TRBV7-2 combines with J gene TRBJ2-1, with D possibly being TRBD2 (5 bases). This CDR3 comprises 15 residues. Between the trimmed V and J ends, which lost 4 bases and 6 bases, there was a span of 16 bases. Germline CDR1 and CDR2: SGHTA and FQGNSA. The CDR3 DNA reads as TGTGCCAGCAGCTCGCGCATCCTCGAGGGCAATGAGCAGTTCTTC. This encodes CASSSRILEGNEQFF.

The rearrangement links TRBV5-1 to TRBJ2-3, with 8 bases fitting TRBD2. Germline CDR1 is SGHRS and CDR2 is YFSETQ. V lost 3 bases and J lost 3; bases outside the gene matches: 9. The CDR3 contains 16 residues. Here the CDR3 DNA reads TGCGCCAGCAGCTCGGGGACTAGGTCTCAAACAGATACGCAGTATTTT. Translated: CASSSGTRSQTDTQYF.